Shown below are 3 T cell receptor beta chains from a single sample sequenced in a study of blood T cell repertoires in COVID-19. Assay: immunoSEQ multiplex PCR; the TCRdb copy retains only in-frame clones and omits some. The sample lists 150,000 to 200,000 clones; around 83% were seen once. The sample was peripheral blood. The origin of the receptors is a woman of 80 years or more in a cohort sampled during active or convalescent COVID-19.

The chain couples TRBV6-6 to TRBJ2-7; 13 bases are a match to TRBD2. V gave up 6 bases and J gave up 2 bases; unmatched junction bases: 16. CDR3 length: 19 amino acids. Looked up from germline, CDR1 is MNHNY and CDR2 is SVGAGI (reference sequence). CDR3 protein: CASSWSTSGGRSIPYEQYF. For the CDR3, the DNA is TGTGCCAGCAGCTGGTCGACTAGCGGGGGGCGAAGCATCCCCTACGAGCAGTACTTC.

The chain combines TRBV7-2 with TRBJ2-1, with a tentative D call TRBD1 (5 bases). Trimming removed 5 bases from V and 9 bases from J, with 26 bases in between. Germline V gene sequence: CDR1 SGHTA, CDR2 FQGNSA. This CDR3 comprises 17 residues. The CDR3 sequence: CASSPAQGFSRYGEQFF. The CDR3 DNA follows: TGTGCCAGCAGCCCCGCTCAGGGATTCTCCCGATACGGTGAGCAGTTCTTC.

The chain links TRBV7-2 to TRBJ2-1; 10 nucleotides agree with TRBD2. V lost 0 bases and J lost 3; bases outside the gene matches: 2. Germline lookup yields CDR1 SGHTA and CDR2 FQGNSA. This CDR3 is built from 16 residues. CDR3 residues: CASSLAPSGGYNEQFF. CDR3 DNA sequence: TGTGCCAGCAGCTTAGCTCCTAGCGGGGGCTACAATGAGCAGTTCTTC.